These T cell receptor beta chains were read from a single sample in a study of cytomegalovirus exposure and HLA in healthy donors. Assay: immunoSEQ multiplex PCR; the TCRdb copy retains only in-frame clones and omits some. The data contain about 170,000 clones, roughly 78% of them singletons. The sequenced sample was PBMCs. The receptors shown here come from a woman aged 50 to 65 in good health and CMV-seropositive. CDR3s include the opening cysteine and the closing phenylalanine or tryptophan. Fields, in order: V gene, J gene, clone size, D gene, CDR3 protein, CDR3 DNA. A D gene is named only where the DNA matches it firmly. Not every row has a clone size; where given, it reads once, few, many or a size class.

V gene: TRBV10-2
J gene: TRBJ1-1
clone size: .
D gene: .
CDR3 protein: CASSESTRWGAGDTEAFF
CDR3 DNA: TGCGCCAGCAGTGAGTCGACTCGTTGGGGGGCGGGGGACACTGAAGCTTTCTTT

V gene: TRBV29-1
J gene: TRBJ1-3
clone size: .
D gene: TRBD1
CDR3 protein: CSVATGAGGNTIYF
CDR3 DNA: TGCAGCGTGGCTACAGGGGCGGGAGGAAACACCATATATTTT

V gene: TRBV5-1
J gene: TRBJ2-2
clone size: .
D gene: TRBD1
CDR3 protein: CASSLGQGFAGELFF
CDR3 DNA: TGCGCCAGCAGCTTGGGACAGGGGTTCGCCGGGGAGCTGTTTTTT

V gene: TRBV6-1
J gene: TRBJ2-7
clone size: .
D gene: TRBD1
CDR3 protein: CASSFDRGSYEQYF
CDR3 DNA: TGTGCCAGCAGTTTCGACAGGGGCTCCTACGAGCAGTACTTC

V gene: TRBV21-1
J gene: TRBJ2-7
clone size: .
D gene: .
CDR3 protein: CASSKEVGQGRDEQYF
CDR3 DNA: TGTGCCAGCAGCAAAGAGGTAGGGCAGGGGAGGGACGAGCAGTACTTC

V gene: TRBV19
J gene: TRBJ1-2
clone size: .
D gene: TRBD1
CDR3 protein: CASNPGTANNYGYTF
CDR3 DNA: TGTGCCAGTAACCCAGGGACAGCGAATAACTATGGCTACACCTTC

V gene: TRBV4-1
J gene: TRBJ2-2
clone size: .
D gene: .
CDR3 protein: CASSQGGGYTGELFF
CDR3 DNA: TGCGCCAGCAGCCAAGGGGGCGGATACACCGGGGAGCTGTTTTTT

V gene: TRBV6-5
J gene: TRBJ1-2
clone size: .
D gene: .
CDR3 protein: CASSYSGRVGGYTF
CDR3 DNA: TGTGCCAGCAGTTATTCGGGGAGGGTTGGTGGCTACACCTTC

V gene: TRBV5-1
J gene: TRBJ2-2
clone size: few
D gene: .
CDR3 protein: CASYPRTGELFF
CDR3 DNA: TGCGCCAGCTACCCTAGAACCGGGGAGCTGTTTTTT

V gene: TRBV11-3
J gene: TRBJ2-2
clone size: .
D gene: TRBD2
CDR3 protein: CASSPGRMGTGELFF
CDR3 DNA: TGTGCCAGCAGCCCCGGGAGGATGGGCACCGGGGAGCTGTTTTTT

V gene: TRBV21-1
J gene: TRBJ2-5
clone size: few
D gene: .
CDR3 protein: CASSKKGVWREQETQYF
CDR3 DNA: TGTGCCAGCAGCAAAAAAGGGGTTTGGAGGGAACAAGAGACCCAGTACTTC

V gene: TRBV4-1
J gene: TRBJ1-4
clone size: few
D gene: .
CDR3 protein: CASSQDTPQREKLFF
CDR3 DNA: TGCGCCAGCAGCCAAGATACCCCGCAGCGGGAAAAACTGTTTTTT

V gene: TRBV11-2
J gene: TRBJ1-2
clone size: .
D gene: TRBD1
CDR3 protein: CASSLVTGDYGYTF
CDR3 DNA: TGTGCCAGCAGCTTAGTTACAGGGGACTATGGCTACACCTTC

V gene: TRBV6-5
J gene: TRBJ1-1
clone size: few
D gene: .
CDR3 protein: CASSSGGVSTEAFF
CDR3 DNA: TGTGCCAGCAGTTCGGGGGGGGTGAGCACTGAAGCTTTCTTT

V gene: TRBV29-1
J gene: TRBJ1-1
clone size: .
D gene: TRBD1
CDR3 protein: CSVPGTGGTEAFF
CDR3 DNA: TGCAGCGTTCCCGGGACAGGGGGCACTGAAGCTTTCTTT

V gene: TRBV7-9
J gene: TRBJ1-2
clone size: .
D gene: .
CDR3 protein: CASSLAAGSLGYTF
CDR3 DNA: TGTGCCAGCAGCTTAGCGGCAGGGTCCCTGGGCTACACCTTC

V gene: TRBV7-6
J gene: TRBJ2-1
clone size: few
D gene: TRBD1
CDR3 protein: CASSLKGANEQFF
CDR3 DNA: TGTGCCAGCAGCTTAAAGGGGGCGAATGAGCAGTTCTTC

V gene: TRBV5-1
J gene: TRBJ2-3
clone size: few
D gene: TRBD2
CDR3 protein: CASSLVSGGATDTQYF
CDR3 DNA: TGCGCCAGCAGCTTGGTGAGCGGGGGGGCCACAGATACGCAGTATTTT

V gene: TRBV30
J gene: TRBJ2-3
clone size: .
D gene: .
CDR3 protein: CAGNAGQITDTQYF
CDR3 DNA: TGTGCCGGAAACGCTGGGCAGATCACAGATACGCAGTATTTT

V gene: TRBV4-2
J gene: TRBJ2-3
clone size: few
D gene: TRBD2
CDR3 protein: CASSQGRGGMDTQYF
CDR3 DNA: TGTGCCAGCAGCCAAGGGCGGGGGGGCATGGATACGCAGTATTTT

V gene: TRBV7-9
J gene: TRBJ1-5
clone size: .
D gene: TRBD1
CDR3 protein: CASSPTGAHQPQHF
CDR3 DNA: TGTGCCAGCAGCCCTACAGGGGCCCATCAGCCCCAGCATTTT

V gene: TRBV5-1
J gene: TRBJ2-1
clone size: .
D gene: TRBD1
CDR3 protein: CASSLGQGAYNEQFF
CDR3 DNA: TGCGCCAGCAGCTTGGGGCAGGGGGCCTACAATGAGCAGTTCTTC

V gene: TRBV5-1
J gene: TRBJ1-4
clone size: .
D gene: TRBD1
CDR3 protein: CASSMNGQGLNEKLFF
CDR3 DNA: TGCGCCAGCAGCATGAATGGACAGGGCCTTAATGAAAAACTGTTTTTT

V gene: TRBV6-5
J gene: TRBJ2-7
clone size: .
D gene: .
CDR3 protein: CASSLDFSYEQYF
CDR3 DNA: TGTGCCAGCAGTCTGGACTTCTCCTACGAGCAGTACTTC

V gene: TRBV27
J gene: TRBJ2-2
clone size: .
D gene: .
CDR3 protein: CASSLGVSGELFF
CDR3 DNA: TGTGCCAGCAGCCTAGGGGTTTCCGGGGAGCTGTTTTTT

V gene: TRBV27
J gene: TRBJ1-1
clone size: .
D gene: .
CDR3 protein: CASSGQPGSEAFF
CDR3 DNA: TGTGCCAGCAGCGGACAGCCGGGCTCTGAAGCTTTCTTT

V gene: TRBV30
J gene: TRBJ2-7
clone size: .
D gene: .
CDR3 protein: CAWREGTSYEQYF
CDR3 DNA: TGTGCCTGGAGGGAGGGGACCTCCTACGAGCAGTACTTC

V gene: TRBV18
J gene: TRBJ1-3
clone size: .
D gene: TRBD1
CDR3 protein: CASSPSGQVPRNTIYF
CDR3 DNA: TGTGCCAGCTCACCATCCGGACAGGTACCCAGAAACACCATATATTTT

V gene: TRBV6-5
J gene: TRBJ2-5
clone size: .
D gene: TRBD1
CDR3 protein: CASRSVGQGVETQYF
CDR3 DNA: TGTGCCAGCAGGAGCGTCGGACAGGGGGTAGAGACCCAGTACTTC

V gene: TRBV7-2
J gene: TRBJ2-3
clone size: .
D gene: .
CDR3 protein: CASSSSSDTQYF
CDR3 DNA: TGTGCCAGCAGCTCTTCTTCAGATACGCAGTATTTT

V gene: TRBV13
J gene: TRBJ2-7
clone size: .
D gene: TRBD2
CDR3 protein: CASSRGGSYEQYF
CDR3 DNA: TGTGCCAGCAGCCGGGGGGGGTCCTACGAGCAGTACTTC

V gene: TRBV9
J gene: TRBJ2-1
clone size: once
D gene: TRBD1
CDR3 protein: CASSVGTDRGAYNEQFF
CDR3 DNA: TGTGCCAGCAGCGTAGGGACCGACAGGGGAGCTTACAATGAGCAGTTCTTC

V gene: TRBV4-2
J gene: TRBJ1-1
clone size: .
D gene: TRBD1
CDR3 protein: CASSRSGGNTEAFF
CDR3 DNA: TGTGCCAGCAGCCGGTCAGGGGGGAACACTGAAGCTTTCTTT

V gene: TRBV11-3
J gene: TRBJ2-3
clone size: .
D gene: TRBD2
CDR3 protein: CASSPRGAGGTDTQYF
CDR3 DNA: TGTGCCAGCAGCCCCAGAGGAGCGGGGGGAACGGATACGCAGTATTTT

V gene: TRBV10-2
J gene: TRBJ1-1
clone size: .
D gene: .
CDR3 protein: CARSGGVNTEAFF
CDR3 DNA: TGCGCCAGATCGGGGGGGGTGAACACTGAAGCTTTCTTT

V gene: TRBV27
J gene: TRBJ1-1
clone size: .
D gene: TRBD1
CDR3 protein: CASKHRGGNTEAFF
CDR3 DNA: TGTGCCAGCAAACACAGGGGTGGGAACACTGAAGCTTTCTTT

V gene: TRBV7-9
J gene: TRBJ2-3
clone size: .
D gene: TRBD2
CDR3 protein: CASSLSGSGSFSTDTQYF
CDR3 DNA: TGTGCCAGCAGCTTAAGCGGTAGCGGGAGTTTTAGCACAGATACGCAGTATTTT

V gene: TRBV7-9
J gene: TRBJ2-5
clone size: .
D gene: .
CDR3 protein: CSGGGAGGMETQYF
CDR3 DNA: TGTTCCGGAGGGGGGGCAGGGGGCATGGAGACCCAGTACTTC

V gene: TRBV4-1
J gene: TRBJ2-7
clone size: .
D gene: .
CDR3 protein: CASSQGTWNLRGYEQYF
CDR3 DNA: TGCGCCAGCAGCCAAGGAACATGGAACCTTCGGGGCTACGAGCAGTACTTC

V gene: TRBV2
J gene: TRBJ2-7
clone size: .
D gene: TRBD2
CDR3 protein: CASSDRLAGGPLYEQYF
CDR3 DNA: TGTGCCAGCAGTGATAGACTAGCGGGGGGGCCCCTCTACGAGCAGTACTTC

V gene: TRBV9
J gene: TRBJ1-6
clone size: .
D gene: .
CDR3 protein: CASSPRPQAYNSPLHF
CDR3 DNA: TGTGCCAGCAGCCCCCGCCCCCAGGCCTATAATTCACCCCTCCACTTT

V gene: TRBV5-1
J gene: TRBJ2-1
clone size: .
D gene: .
CDR3 protein: CASSSEGGNEQFF
CDR3 DNA: TGCGCCAGCAGCTCTGAAGGGGGCAATGAGCAGTTCTTC

V gene: TRBV4-1
J gene: TRBJ1-3
clone size: .
D gene: TRBD1
CDR3 protein: CASSQEVGDSSSGNTIYF
CDR3 DNA: TGCGCCAGCAGCCAAGAGGTAGGGGACAGCTCATCTGGAAACACCATATATTTT

V gene: TRBV5-4
J gene: TRBJ1-2
clone size: once
D gene: .
CDR3 protein: CASSPGGGDFSGGYTF
CDR3 DNA: TGTGCCAGCAGCCCGGGAGGGGGGGACTTCTCGGGGGGCTACACCTTC

V gene: TRBV9
J gene: TRBJ2-3
clone size: .
D gene: .
CDR3 protein: CASSHDYTTDTQYF
CDR3 DNA: TGTGCCAGCAGCCATGACTATACCACAGATACGCAGTATTTT

V gene: TRBV7-9
J gene: TRBJ2-1
clone size: .
D gene: TRBD1
CDR3 protein: CASSPRTGPEQFF
CDR3 DNA: TGTGCCAGCAGCCCTCGGACAGGGCCTGAGCAGTTCTTC

V gene: TRBV2
J gene: TRBJ1-1
clone size: .
D gene: .
CDR3 protein: CASSLQGGSTEAFF
CDR3 DNA: TGTGCCAGCAGCTTACAGGGAGGGTCCACTGAAGCTTTCTTT

V gene: TRBV2
J gene: TRBJ1-2
clone size: .
D gene: TRBD1
CDR3 protein: CASIDRGYGYTF
CDR3 DNA: TGTGCCAGCATCGACAGGGGCTATGGCTACACCTTC

V gene: TRBV7-7
J gene: TRBJ2-3
clone size: .
D gene: .
CDR3 protein: CASSTSPGTDTQYF
CDR3 DNA: TGTGCCAGCAGCACATCCCCCGGGACAGATACGCAGTATTTT

V gene: TRBV13
J gene: TRBJ2-1
clone size: .
D gene: TRBD1
CDR3 protein: CASSPGQGAYNEQFF
CDR3 DNA: TGTGCCAGCAGCCCAGGACAGGGGGCATACAATGAGCAGTTCTTC

V gene: TRBV6-5
J gene: TRBJ2-2
clone size: .
D gene: TRBD1
CDR3 protein: CASRGQGENTGELFF
CDR3 DNA: TGTGCCAGCAGGGGACAGGGGGAGAACACCGGGGAGCTGTTTTTT

V gene: TRBV6-6
J gene: TRBJ2-7
clone size: .
D gene: TRBD1
CDR3 protein: CASSYGQVYEQYF
CDR3 DNA: TGTGCCAGCAGTTACGGACAGGTCTACGAGCAGTACTTC

V gene: TRBV7-8
J gene: TRBJ1-1
clone size: .
D gene: .
CDR3 protein: CASSPRVPENTEAFF
CDR3 DNA: TGTGCCAGCAGCCCGAGGGTTCCGGAGAACACTGAAGCTTTCTTT

V gene: TRBV7-8
J gene: TRBJ2-1
clone size: once
D gene: TRBD1
CDR3 protein: CASSRDRGPYNEQFF
CDR3 DNA: TGTGCCAGCAGCAGGGACAGGGGTCCCTACAATGAGCAGTTCTTC

V gene: TRBV29-1
J gene: TRBJ2-5
clone size: .
D gene: .
CDR3 protein: CSVEGTRGRETQYF
CDR3 DNA: TGCAGCGTTGAGGGCACCCGGGGGAGAGAGACCCAGTACTTC